These 6 T cell receptor beta chains were all obtained from the same sample, sequenced in a study of T cells in Graves' hyperthyroidism and ophthalmopathy. Using RNA transcripts as the source, TCR beta CDR3 regions were amplified. The HTBI set primed first-round TCR CDR3 RT-PCR. Using its own MiXCR run on the multiplex PCR reads, TCRdb lists one record per CDR3 protein. In the table there are about 580,000 distinct CDR3 sequences, 35% to 55% of which are singletons. Sequencing input: peripheral blood or thyroid tissue (not recorded which). These receptors all come from a woman between 18 and 29 years old with Graves' hyperthyroidism.

The V call is TRBV20-1, the J call TRBJ1-5; D not resolved. V shed 5 bases and J shed 7 bases, with 12 bases lying between them. The CDR3 is made up of 12 amino acids. CDR1 and CDR2 from the germline V gene are DFQATT and SNEGSKA (reference sequence). CDR3 loop: CSALRPGQPQHF. The DNA for the CDR3 is TGCAGTGCTCTGCGTCCGGGACAGCCCCAGCATTTT.

This clonotype was counted a single time. The V call is TRBV7-9, the J call TRBJ1-6; 7 bases are a match to TRBD1. Trimming at V came to 3 bases and at J to 8 bases, leaving 10 bases not matched to a gene. Germline V gives CDR1 SEHNR, CDR2 FQNEAQ (reference sequence). The CDR3 contains 16 residues. The CDR3 loop is CASSLFLTGIDSPLHF. The CDR3 DNA sequence: TGTGCCAGCAGCTTGTTTCTGACAGGGATCGATTCACCCCTCCACTTT.

This clonotype was detected many times. This rearrangement joins TRBV5-1 to TRBJ2-7, with D perhaps TRBD2 (6 bases). V shed 4 bases and J shed 2 bases, with 19 bases lying between them. The germline V gene encodes CDR1 SGHRS and CDR2 YFSETQ. CDR3 length: 16 residues. CDR3 sequence (DNA): TGCGCCAGCAGCCCGGGACTCCCCACGGGGGCCTACGAGCAGTACTTC. This encodes CASSPGLPTGAYEQYF.

This rearrangement joins TRBV6-2 or TRBV6-3 to TRBJ2-7; TRBD1 agrees at 8 bases. The V segment lost 7 bases and the J segment 4 bases; nucleotides outside the gene matches: 9. The CDR3 consists of 14 residues. Germline CDR1 reads MNHEY; CDR2 reads SVGEGT. The CDR3 is CASTLDRAVYEQYF. CDR3 nucleotide sequence: TGTGCCAGCACTCTGGACAGGGCAGTGTACGAGCAGTACTTC.

In its sample, this clonotype was seen many times. This rearrangement joins TRBV7-2 to TRBJ2-6; D remains ambiguous. Trimming removed 3 bases from V and 4 bases from J, with 7 bases in between. Germline CDR1 is SGHTA and CDR2 is FQGNSA. This CDR3 spans 14 amino acids. The CDR3 nucleotides read TGTGCCAGCAGCTTTTGGTCCGGGGCCAACGTCCTGACTTTC. Protein: CASSFWSGANVLTF.

This clonotype was recorded only once. The rearrangement uses TRBV10-3 and TRBJ1-5; D is uncertain. CDR1 and CDR2 (germline): ENHRY, SYGVKD. This CDR3 is 13 amino acids long. Deletions cut 4 bases from V and 6 bases from J, with 10 bases between. CDR3 protein: CAISGSLGQPQHF. The CDR3 region has the DNA TGTGCCATCAGTGGGTCGTTGGGTCAGCCCCAGCATTTT.